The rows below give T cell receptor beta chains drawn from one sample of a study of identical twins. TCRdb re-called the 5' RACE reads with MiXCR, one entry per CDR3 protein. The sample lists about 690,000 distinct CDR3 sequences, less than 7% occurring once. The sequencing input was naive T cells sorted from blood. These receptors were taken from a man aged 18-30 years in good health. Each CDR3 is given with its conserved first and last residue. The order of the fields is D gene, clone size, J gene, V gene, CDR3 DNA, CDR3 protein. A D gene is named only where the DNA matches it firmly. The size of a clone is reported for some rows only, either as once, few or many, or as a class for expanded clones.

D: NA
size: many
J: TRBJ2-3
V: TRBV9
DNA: TGTGCCAGCAGCGCCCCAACAGGGTATACGCAGTATTTT
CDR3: CASSAPTGYTQYF

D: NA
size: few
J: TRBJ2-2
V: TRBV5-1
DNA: TGCGCCAGCAGCTTGAGCGAGGGAAGGGCCGGGGAGCTGTTTTTT
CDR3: CASSLSEGRAGELFF

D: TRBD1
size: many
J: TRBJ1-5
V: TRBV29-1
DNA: TGCAGCGCCGCCGGGACAGACGGCAATCAGCCCCAGCATTTT
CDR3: CSAAGTDGNQPQHF

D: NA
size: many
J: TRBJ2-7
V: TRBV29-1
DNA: TGCAGCGGTCGCGGCAGGGAGTCCTACGAGCAGTACTTC
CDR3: CSGRGRESYEQYF

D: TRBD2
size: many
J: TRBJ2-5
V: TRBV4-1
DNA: TGCGCCAGCAGCCCTTCAATAGCGGGAGAGGTGACCCAGTACTTC
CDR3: CASSPSIAGEVTQYF

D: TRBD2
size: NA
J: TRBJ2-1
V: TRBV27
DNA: TGTGCCAGCAGGCCCATTCTAGCGGGAGGCCCCTTCAATGAGCAGTTCTTC
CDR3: CASRPILAGGPFNEQFF

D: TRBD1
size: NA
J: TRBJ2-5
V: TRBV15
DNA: TGTGCCACCAGCGGACAGGGTCCCGACGAGACCCAGTACTTC
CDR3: CATSGQGPDETQYF

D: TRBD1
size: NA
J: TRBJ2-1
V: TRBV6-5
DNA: TGTGCCAGCAGTCACGGGACAGGGGAGTTCTTC
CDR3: CASSHGTGEFF

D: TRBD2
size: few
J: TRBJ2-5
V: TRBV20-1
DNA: TGCAGTGCTAGGACTAGCGGGAGGGCCGGGGAGACCCAGTACTTC
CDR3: CSARTSGRAGETQYF

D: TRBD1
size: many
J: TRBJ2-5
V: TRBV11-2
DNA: TGTGCCAGCAGCCCGCAAGGGGGCGGGGAGACCCAGTACTTC
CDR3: CASSPQGGGETQYF

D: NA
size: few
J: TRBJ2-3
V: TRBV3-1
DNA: TGTGCCAGCAGCCAAGCGGAGACAGGAGGCACAGATACGCAGTATTTT
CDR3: CASSQAETGGTDTQYF

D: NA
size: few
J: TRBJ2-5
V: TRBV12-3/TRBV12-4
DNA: TGTGCCAGCAGTCTACCCCTCAGGATCGAGACCCAGTACTTC
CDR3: CASSLPLRIETQYF

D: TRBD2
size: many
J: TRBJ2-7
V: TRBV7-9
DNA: TGTGCCAGCAGCTCTGCTGTACTAGCGGGAGCCTACGAGCAGTACTTC
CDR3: CASSSAVLAGAYEQYF

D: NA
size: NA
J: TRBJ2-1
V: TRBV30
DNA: TGTGCCTGGAGTGTAATGGGCTTAGTGGGAGGATTCGATGAGCAGTTCTTC
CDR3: CAWSVMGLVGGFDEQFF

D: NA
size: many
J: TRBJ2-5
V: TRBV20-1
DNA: TGCAGTGCTAGAGATTATGACGAGGTACGAGAGACCCAGTACTTC
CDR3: CSARDYDEVRETQYF

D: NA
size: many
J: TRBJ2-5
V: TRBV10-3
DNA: TGTGCCATCAGCCTTGAGGCGTACCAAGAGACCCAGTACTTC
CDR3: CAISLEAYQETQYF

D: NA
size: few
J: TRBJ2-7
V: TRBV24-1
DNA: TGTGCCACCAGTGACCCTCCCCGGGAGAGAGGTTCCTACGAGCAGTACTTC
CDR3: CATSDPPRERGSYEQYF

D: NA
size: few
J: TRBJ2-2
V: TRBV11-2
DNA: TGTGCCAGCAGCGGTGCATACACCGGGGAGCTGTTTTTT
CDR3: CASSGAYTGELFF

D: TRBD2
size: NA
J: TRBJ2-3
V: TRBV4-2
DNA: TGTGCCAGCAGCCAAGGTAGCGGGAGGGGAGATACGCAGTATTTT
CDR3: CASSQGSGRGDTQYF

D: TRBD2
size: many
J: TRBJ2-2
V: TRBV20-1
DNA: TGCAGTGCGAGAAGAGCGGGAGTTAACACCGGGGAGCTGTTTTTT
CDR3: CSARRAGVNTGELFF

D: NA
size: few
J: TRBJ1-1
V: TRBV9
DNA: TGTGCCAGCAGCGTAGACGGCAGATATAACACTGAAGCTTTCTTT
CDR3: CASSVDGRYNTEAFF

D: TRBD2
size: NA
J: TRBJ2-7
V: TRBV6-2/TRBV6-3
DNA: TGTGCCAGCAGTTACAACGGGAGGGCGTACGAGCAGTACTTC
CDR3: CASSYNGRAYEQYF

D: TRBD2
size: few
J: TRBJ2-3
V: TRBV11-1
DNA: TGTGCCAGCAGCTCCAGCATGGCGGGAGTTTCGTATTTT
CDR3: CASSSSMAGVSYF

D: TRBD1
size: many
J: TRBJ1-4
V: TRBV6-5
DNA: TGTGCCAGCAGTTACGGGACAGGGGCAACTAATGAAAAACTGTTTTTT
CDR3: CASSYGTGATNEKLFF

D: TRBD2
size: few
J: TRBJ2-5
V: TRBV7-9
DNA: TGTGCCAGCAGCTTGGTAGGCGGGAGCTATCAAGAGACCCAGTACTTC
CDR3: CASSLVGGSYQETQYF

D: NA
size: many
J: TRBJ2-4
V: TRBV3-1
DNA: TGTGCCAGCAGCGATCGATTCACCCTCAAAAACATTCAGTACTTC
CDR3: CASSDRFTLKNIQYF

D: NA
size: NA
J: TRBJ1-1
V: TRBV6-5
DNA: TGTGCCAGCAGTTACGATGCAAGGGTGAACACTGAAGCTTTCTTT
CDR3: CASSYDARVNTEAFF

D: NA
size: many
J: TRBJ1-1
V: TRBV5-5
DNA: TGTGCCAGCAGCTTGGGGGGCCGGTACACTGAAGCTTTCTTT
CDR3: CASSLGGRYTEAFF

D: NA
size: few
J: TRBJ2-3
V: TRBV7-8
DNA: TGTGCCAGGAATACTTTGGGGGATACGCAGTATTTT
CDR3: CARNTLGDTQYF

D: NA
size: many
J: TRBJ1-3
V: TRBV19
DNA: TGTGCCAGTAGTATGCAAGAACCTGGAAACACCATATATTTT
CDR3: CASSMQEPGNTIYF

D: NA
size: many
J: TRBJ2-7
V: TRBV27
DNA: TGTGCCAGCAGTTTATTAGGACTCACAGTACCCGAGCAGTACTTC
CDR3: CASSLLGLTVPEQYF

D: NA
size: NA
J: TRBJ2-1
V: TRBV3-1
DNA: TGTGCCAGCAGCTTCATCCACAATGAGCAGTTCTTC
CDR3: CASSFIHNEQFF

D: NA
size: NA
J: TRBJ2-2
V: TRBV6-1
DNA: TGTGCCAGCGGGGTACCCGGGGAAAACCCGCGAGGCGGGGAGCTGTTTTTT
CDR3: CASGVPGENPRGGELFF

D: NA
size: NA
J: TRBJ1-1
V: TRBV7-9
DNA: TGTGCCAGCAGCTCCACTACAGGAGAAGCTTTCTTT
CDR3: CASSSTTGEAFF

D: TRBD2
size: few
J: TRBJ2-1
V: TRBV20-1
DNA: TGCAGTGCTAGCAGGACTAGCGGGGCCTACAATGAGCAGTTCTTC
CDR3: CSASRTSGAYNEQFF

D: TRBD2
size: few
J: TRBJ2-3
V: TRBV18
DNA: TGTGCCAGCTCACAACTTAGCGGGGACACAGATACGCAGTATTTT
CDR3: CASSQLSGDTDTQYF

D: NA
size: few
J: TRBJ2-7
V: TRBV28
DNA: TGTGCCAGCAGTTCGTTGGGGGCCTCCTACGAGCAGTACTTC
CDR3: CASSSLGASYEQYF

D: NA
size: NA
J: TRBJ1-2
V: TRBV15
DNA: TGTGCCACCAGCAGTTCTACAGGATCCTATGGCTACACCTTC
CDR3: CATSSSTGSYGYTF

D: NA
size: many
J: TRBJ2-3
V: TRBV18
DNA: TGTGCCAGCTCACCAGCAGCGCCGCGAGATACGCAGTATTTT
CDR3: CASSPAAPRDTQYF

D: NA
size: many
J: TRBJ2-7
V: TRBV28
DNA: TGTGCCAGCAGTTTAAGGGCAGGGAAAGACGAGCAGTACTTC
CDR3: CASSLRAGKDEQYF